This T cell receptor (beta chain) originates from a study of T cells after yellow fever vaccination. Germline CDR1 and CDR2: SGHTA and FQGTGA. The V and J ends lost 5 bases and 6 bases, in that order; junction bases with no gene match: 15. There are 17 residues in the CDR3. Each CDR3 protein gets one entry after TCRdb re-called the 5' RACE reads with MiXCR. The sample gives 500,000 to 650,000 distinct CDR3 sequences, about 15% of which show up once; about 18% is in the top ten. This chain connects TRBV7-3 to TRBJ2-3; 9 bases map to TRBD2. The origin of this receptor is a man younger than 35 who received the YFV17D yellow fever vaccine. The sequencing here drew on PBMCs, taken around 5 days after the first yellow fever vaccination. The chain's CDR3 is CASSPRVAGVLPDTQYF. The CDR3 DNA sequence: TGTGCCAGCAGCCCTAGGGTAGCGGGGGTCCTCCCGGATACGCAGTATTTT.